This entry features one T cell receptor (beta chain) sequence. What it binds is unknown. This sample was taken from a study of cytomegalovirus exposure and HLA in healthy donors. Study-wide results and caveats: TCR beta V- and J-gene trimming was later associated with a missense DCLRE1C variant. Associated with HLA alleles at 0.05 false discovery rate in a later analysis were fewer than 20,000 TCR beta sequences. Most sequenced TCRs were rare (though some public TCRs occurred in many donors).

The PCR used 60 Vbeta and 13 Jbeta primers. This table comes from immunoSEQ multiplex PCR, and its TCRdb copy is limited to in-frame clones, with some not included. The top ten hold over 6% of the sample, which has over 150,000 clones, roughly 77% seen once. Germline loops: CDR1 MGHDK, CDR2 SYGVNS. This CDR3 comprises 15 residues. V lost 1 base, J lost 7 bases, and 16 bases lay in between. V is TRBV25-1 and J is TRBJ1-2, with D perhaps matching TRBD1 (6 bases). Sequenced sample: PBMCs. The sequence derives from a young man in good health and CMV-seropositive. As DNA, the CDR3 is TGTGCCAGCAGTGAATGGGGGGGCCCGGGGGGTGGCTACACCTTC. It translates to CASSEWGGPGGGYTF.